These 15 T cell receptor beta chains share one sample of origin, sequenced in a study of Ad26.COV2.S vaccination and SARS-CoV-2 variants. Treatment given: around 19 received Ad26.COV2.S at low or high dose, single or two shots; a few received placebo; per-sample allocation not given. The investigators took samples on day 63 after the first vaccine or placebo injection. TCRdb's table, derived via immunoSEQ multiplex PCR, lists solely in-frame clones and lacks some. Of around 250,000 clones listed, roughly 85% were seen once; the top ten hold roughly 3%. The material was peripheral blood, obtained in a trial of Ad26.COV2.S vaccine versus placebo. The receptors come from a person aged 18-60 years who received the Ad26.COV2.S COVID-19 vaccine or a placebo.

This chain links TRBV6-1 with TRBJ1-5; TRBD1 matches at 10 bases. V lost 1 base, J lost 6 bases, and 3 bases stayed unmatched. This CDR3 region has 15 residues. Germline values: CDR1 MNHNS, CDR2 SASEGT. The CDR3: CASSEGTGGGQPQHF. The CDR3 DNA sequence: TGTGCCAGCAGTGAAGGGACAGGGGGGGGTCAGCCCCAGCATTTT.

V gene TRBV13 combines with J gene TRBJ1-2; D is uncertain. The CDR3 sequence is 12 residues long. Per the germline V gene, CDR1 is PRHDT and CDR2 is FYEKMQ (reference sequence). V lost 5 bases, J lost 0 bases, and 4 bases lay in between. The CDR3 loop is CASSKANYGYTF. The CDR3 nucleotides are TGTGCCAGCAGCAAAGCTAACTATGGCTACACCTTC.

V gene TRBV30 combines with J gene TRBJ2-3; no clear D gene. Trimming took off 0 bases at V and 4 bases at J, with 8 bases between the two ends. The CDR3 contains 13 residues. From germline, CDR1 is GTSNPN and CDR2 SVGIG (reference sequence). The DNA for the CDR3 is TGTGCCTGGAGTGTCAGTGGGCCAGATACGCAGTATTTT. The encoded protein is CAWSVSGPDTQYF.

The chain uses TRBV2 and TRBJ1-4; D not certain. Germline assignment: CDR1 SNHLY and CDR2 FYNNEI. The CDR3 extends over 14 amino acids. The V and J ends lost 2 bases and 3 bases respectively, with 7 bases between them. The CDR3 loop is CASSEISSNEKLFF. The CDR3 bases are TGTGCCAGCAGTGAAATCAGTTCTAATGAAAAACTGTTTTTT.

The J gene is TRBJ2-7, the V gene TRBV4-1; possibly TRBD1 for D (5 bases). CDR1 MGHRA and CDR2 YSYEKL come from the germline V gene. Trimming shortened V by 4 bases and J by 6 bases, and 19 bases separated the two germline ends. CDR3 length: 15 amino acids. DNA of the CDR3: TGCGCCAGCAGCCTCGGACACCAGCAAGGGCTCGAGCAGTACTTC. Translating it yields CASSLGHQQGLEQYF.

The genes are TRBV5-4 and TRBJ1-2; 8 nucleotides align to TRBD1. The CDR3 is made up of 14 amino acids. Germline loops: CDR1 SGHNT, CDR2 YYREEE (reference sequence). Unmatched junction bases numbered 5, after V lost 2 bases and J lost 5 bases. The CDR3 here is CASSFYRGNYGYTF. The CDR3 DNA reads TGTGCCAGCAGCTTTTACAGGGGGAATTATGGCTACACCTTC.

This clone has only one observation. The chain has TRBV19 and TRBJ1-1, with a tentative D call TRBD1 (5 bases). CDR3 length: 14 amino acids. Per germline, CDR1 LNHDA and CDR2 SQIVND (reference sequence). V lost 4 bases to trimming and J lost 4 bases, with 13 bases between them. The CDR3 spells CASSTTPGPTEAFF. In nucleotides, the CDR3 is TGTGCCAGTAGTACCACCCCGGGGCCCACTGAAGCTTTCTTT.

Remarks on this clone: This specimen includes other DNA sequences encoding the same CDR3. The chain is built from TRBV3-1 (or the pseudogene TRBV3-2) and TRBJ2-2, with D maybe TRBD1 (5 bases). V lost 2 bases and J lost 5, with 6 bases in between. This CDR3 is built from 13 residues. Germline CDR1 is LGHDT and CDR2 is YNNKEL (reference sequence). CDR3 in amino acids: CASSQRGTGELFF. Written as DNA, the CDR3 is TGTGCCAGCAGCCAAAGGGGAACCGGGGAGCTGTTTTTT.

The rearrangement joins TRBV6-4 to TRBJ2-1; either TRBD1 or TRBD2 may fit D (6 bases each). Trimming took off 5 bases at V and 15 bases at J, with 26 bases between the two ends. From germline, CDR1 is MRHNA and CDR2 SNTAGT. The CDR3 runs 15 residues. The CDR3 region has the DNA TGTGCCAGCAGTCCCGCGAGAGAGGGGGTAGCGGTTATGTTCTTC. It encodes CASSPAREGVAVMFF.

This clone was counted a single time. The chain is built from TRBV3-1 (or the pseudogene TRBV3-2) and TRBJ2-7, with a tentative D call TRBD2 (5 bases). This CDR3 has 13 residues. The V end was cut by 4 bases, the J end by 5 bases, with 12 bases between. Germline CDR1 is LGHDT and CDR2 is YNNKEL (reference sequence). CDR3 DNA: TGTGCCAGCAGCCGCGCGACCGGGGACGAGCAGTACTTC. It encodes CASSRATGDEQYF.

This clone was counted once. This chain's CDR3 is CASSPTRGNEKLFF. The CDR3 DNA reads TGTGCCAGCTCACCCACTCGGGGTAATGAAAAACTGTTTTTT. The J gene is TRBJ1-4, the V gene TRBV18; D not resolved. The germline V and J ends were trimmed by 3 bases and 4 bases, with 9 bases remaining between them. Germline CDR1 KGHSH, CDR2 LQKENI. CDR3 length: 14 residues.

This chain uses TRBV12-3 or TRBV12-4 with TRBJ2-7; D might be TRBD1 (5 bases). This CDR3 comprises 12 residues. V was pared by 2 bases and J by 6 bases, with 8 bases between. CDR3 in amino acids: CASSLSTAEQYF. CDR3 in DNA: TGTGCCAGCAGTTTATCGACAGCCGAGCAGTACTTC.

This rearrangement joins TRBV11-2 to TRBJ1-4; TRBD1 aligns across 9 bases. V shed 4 bases and J 9 bases; nucleotides not matched to a gene: 12. CDR3 size: 16 residues. Germline assignment: CDR1 SGHAT and CDR2 FQNNGV. The CDR3: CASSSGTGITFQKLFF. CDR3 coding DNA: TGTGCCAGCAGCTCTGGGACAGGGATAACATTTCAAAAACTGTTTTTT.

This chain uses TRBV4-3 with TRBJ2-3; D might be TRBD2 (6 bases). This CDR3 region has 16 residues. V gave up 0 bases and J gave up 2 bases, with 12 bases separating them. CDR1 is LGHNA, CDR2 YSLEER, per germline. The CDR3 sequence: CASSQDRGTLTDTQYF. Here the CDR3 DNA reads TGCGCCAGCAGCCAAGATCGGGGGACCCTCACAGATACGCAGTATTTT.

The V gene is TRBV4-3, the J gene TRBJ1-2, with D possibly being TRBD1 (5 bases). V lost 0 bases to trimming and J lost 5 bases, with 13 bases between them. CDR3 length equals 15 residues. CDR1 LGHNA and CDR2 YSLEER come from the germline V gene. CDR3 sequence reads: CASSQDWGSGYGYTF. The DNA for the CDR3 is TGCGCCAGCAGCCAAGATTGGGGGAGTGGGTATGGCTACACCTTC.